A single sample is the source of the 6 T cell receptor beta chains below, sequenced in a study of blood T cells in healthy people across ages. Sample-barcoded 5' priming and a J-beta primer mix drove a second PCR of 7 to 11 cycles. TCRdb used MiXCR to reprocess the 5' RACE reads, holding one entry per CDR3 protein. The sample lists about 800,000 distinct CDR3 sequences; roughly 25% were seen once. This same sample was also part of a study on T cells of mothers and their children.

Sequenced input: blood. The receptors were gathered from a boy under 18 in good health.

This clonotype has just a few counts. CDR3 region: CASSFVWESPLHF. The CDR3 region has the DNA TGTGCCAGCAGCTTTGTTTGGGAGTCACCCCTCCACTTT. The chain combines TRBV28 with TRBJ1-6; D unclear. Germline loops: CDR1 MDHEN, CDR2 SYDVKM. The length of the CDR3 is 13 residues. V lost 6 bases and J lost 10, with 13 bases in between.

There are a few counts of this clonotype. V gene TRBV7-9 combines with J gene TRBJ1-6, with a weak D call TRBD1 (6 bases). Germline lookup yields CDR1 SEHNR and CDR2 FQNEAQ (reference sequence). The germline V and J ends were trimmed by 6 bases and 10 bases, with 16 bases remaining between them. This CDR3 is built from 14 residues. The CDR3 here is CASREQGIGSPLHF. The CDR3 DNA follows: TGTGCCAGCAGGGAACAGGGAATCGGGTCACCCCTCCACTTT. The full variable domain, completed using reference TRBV7-9 and TRBJ1-6, is DTGVSQNPRHKITKRGQNVTFRCDPISEHNRLYWYRQTLGQGPEFLTYFQNEAQLEKSRLLSDRFSAERPKGSFSTLEIQRTEQGDSAMYLCASREQGIGSPLHFGNGTRLTVT.

This clonotype was seen just once. The chain employs TRBV10-3 and TRBJ2-1; D may be TRBD1 or TRBD2 (5 bases each). The J call could be wrong; TRBJ2-7 is a better fit for the DNA end. The CDR3 is 14 residues long. Germline V gene lookup returns CDR1 ENHRY and CDR2 SYGVKD. Here the CDR3 DNA reads TGTGCCATCAGACCGGGGCCAACATCCTACGAGCAGTACTTC. Translating gives CAIRPGPTSYEQYF.

The sample holds a few counts of this clonotype. The chain recombines TRBV20-1 with TRBJ1-2, with 8 bases identical to TRBD1. The ends lost 2 bases at V and 1 base at J; junction bases unmatched: 3. This CDR3 contains 14 residues. Germline V gene data show CDR1 as DFQATT and CDR2 as SNEGSKA (reference sequence). The CDR3 spells CSARRQGINYGYTF. The CDR3 bases are TGCAGTGCTAGAAGACAGGGGATTAACTATGGCTACACCTTC.

This clonotype occurred a few times. The J gene is TRBJ2-3, the V gene TRBV20-1, with D perhaps TRBD1 (6 bases). The germline V and J ends were trimmed by 2 bases and 2 bases, with 20 bases remaining between them. The CDR3 totals 17 residues. Germline V gene lookup returns CDR1 DFQATT and CDR2 SNEGSKA (reference sequence). The CDR3 DNA is TGCAGTGCTAGAATAATACCAGTCGACAGGCCCACAGATACGCAGTATTTT. Translated, it gives CSARIIPVDRPTDTQYF.

The chain employs TRBV12-3 or TRBV12-4 and TRBJ2-5; 11 bases fit TRBD2. CDR3 length: 16 amino acids. Trimming cost V 6 bases and J 8 bases; bases outside gene matches: 14. The DNA for the CDR3 is TGTGCCAGCAGCCAAACTAGCGGGGGCCGGCAGGGTACCCAGTACTTC. Amino acids: CASSQTSGGRQGTQYF.